This TCR beta chain derives from a study of PD-L1 blockade in urothelial cancer. Study overall: A median of about 130,000 T cells was found in the blood samples.

TCRdb's table, derived via immunoSEQ multiplex PCR, lists solely in-frame clones and lacks some. The data contain some 40,000 clones, around 85% of them singletons. CDR1 and CDR2 from the germline V gene are MNHNS and SASEGT. This CDR3 comprises 15 residues. Trimming cost V 2 bases and J 6 bases; bases outside gene matches: 9. Time point described: pretreatment peripheral blood. V is TRBV6-1 and J is TRBJ2-7, with TRBD1 identical over 8 bases. Source: PBMCs, taken around atezolizumab (anti-PD-L1) treatment. This sequence was found in a man older than 75 with urothelial cancer. The CDR3 loop reads CASSERGTGGREQYF. CDR3 coding DNA: TGTGCCAGCAGTGAAAGGGGGACAGGAGGGCGCGAGCAGTACTTC.